This TCR beta chain originates from a study of blood T cell repertoires in COVID-19. The germline V gene encodes CDR1 SNHLY and CDR2 FYNNEI. V lost 3 bases to trimming and J lost 9 bases, with 18 bases between them. The CDR3 runs 14 residues. The data were produced by immunoSEQ multiplex PCR, yet TCRdb's version contains in-frame clones alone and is incomplete. This table holds under 500,000 clones, roughly 90% found once. Sequencing was carried out using peripheral blood. The source of this sequence is a woman under 40 with acute or convalescent COVID-19. The chain recombines TRBV2 with TRBJ2-7; no clear D. The CDR3 region is CASSEGSPRLGQYF. The CDR3 DNA is TGTGCCAGCAGTGAGGGCAGCCCTCGTTTAGGGCAGTACTTC.